This TCR beta chain was found in a study of tumor-infiltrating lymphocytes in primary liver carcinoma. Unsorted whole blood served as the source of blood RNA, and germline DNA was extracted as well. CDR1 and CDR2 from the germline V gene are SQVTM and ANQGSEA. The CDR3 is made up of 16 amino acids. V was cut by 5 bases and J by 1 base, with 17 bases left in between. Total RNA (approximately 500 ng) served as template for TCR beta cDNA synthesis primed by a constant-region primer. Employing slightly modified ARM-PCR, three nested multiplex PCR rounds were run, and these gave rise to the TCR beta libraries. Amplification in the first two PCR rounds was performed using TRBV1-TRBV30 forward primers and a C-beta reverse primer for roughly 9 cycles each. TCRdb called the multiplex PCR reads again in MiXCR, with one record for every CDR3 protein. The sample lists about 300,000 distinct CDR3 sequences, 65% occurring once.

There are many counts of this clonotype. This chain uses TRBV29-1 with TRBJ2-2; D call uncertain. This TCR derives from a man aged 40-49 years with primary liver carcinoma and hepatitis B virus infection. The sample was peripheral blood. The CDR3 DNA is TGCAGCGTTTTGGTGACTGGGGTGGGGAACACCGGGGAGCTGTTTTTT. As protein: CSVLVTGVGNTGELFF.